The present entry profiles one T cell receptor (beta chain) with its context. Its antigen remains unidentified. This CDR3 is built from 14 residues. Germline V gene data show CDR1 as LNHDA and CDR2 as SQIVND (reference sequence). V lost 1 base to trimming and J lost 1 base, with 6 bases between them. This specimen comes from a study of T cells in tuberculosis. Broader study findings: GMM-specific TCRs were nearer to active tuberculosis alpha repertoires, suggesting expansion.

TCRdb's copy holds only in-frame clones and misses some; the assay was immunoSEQ multiplex PCR. Here the sample spans about 34,000 clones, 97% being singletons. Each donor contributed 90,000 to 100,000 T cells on average, unsorted. The sequence derives from a donor aged 5-35 years with latent tuberculosis or without tuberculosis infection. Sequenced: PBMCs. V is TRBV19 and J is TRBJ2-3, with D possibly matching TRBD2 (6 bases). CDR3 bases: TGTGCCAGTAGTATAGGCGGGGGCACAGATACGCAGTATTTT. It codes for CASSIGGGTDTQYF.